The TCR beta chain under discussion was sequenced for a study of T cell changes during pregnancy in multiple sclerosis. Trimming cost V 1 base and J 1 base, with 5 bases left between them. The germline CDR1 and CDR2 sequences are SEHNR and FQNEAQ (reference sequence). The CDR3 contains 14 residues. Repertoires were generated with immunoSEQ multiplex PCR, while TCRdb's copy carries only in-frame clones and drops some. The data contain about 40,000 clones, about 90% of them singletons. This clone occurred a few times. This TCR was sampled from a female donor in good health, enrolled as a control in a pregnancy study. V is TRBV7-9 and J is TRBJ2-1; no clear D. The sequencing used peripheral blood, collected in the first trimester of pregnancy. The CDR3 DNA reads TGTGCCAGCAGCTTAGACGCGTCCTACAATGAGCAGTTCTTC. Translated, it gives CASSLDASYNEQFF.